These T cell receptor beta chains were read from a single sample in a study of regulatory T cells in long-lasting Graves disease. TCRdb reprocessed the multiplex PCR reads with MiXCR, giving one entry per CDR3 protein. Of 350,000 to 450,000 distinct CDR3 sequences in the sample, approximately 16% were seen once. The same specimen was also included in a second study, on T cells in Graves' hyperthyroidism and ophthalmopathy.

The sequencing used peripheral blood mononuclear cells (PBMCs), collected at new diagnosis, from a patient treated with antithyroid drugs. The receptors shown here come from a middle-aged man with Graves disease. The CDR3 runs from the conserved cysteine through the conserved F or W. Each record gives: V gene, J gene, D gene, clone size, CDR3 protein, CDR3 DNA. D genes are given only for firm matches. For some rows the clone size is stated as once, few or many, or as a class when expanded; others skip it.

TRBV7-8	TRBJ2-2	TRBD1	few	CASRSTGQTYTGELFF	TGTGCCAGCAGATCTACGGGACAGACCTACACCGGGGAGCTGTTTTTT
TRBV2	TRBJ1-5	NA	many	CASSERPNQPQHF	TGTGCCAGCAGTGAAAGGCCTAATCAGCCCCAGCATTTT
TRBV10-3	TRBJ1-5	TRBD1	few	CAISGGRQGGNQPQHF	TGTGCCATCAGTGGGGGCAGACAGGGAGGTAATCAGCCCCAGCATTTT
TRBV12-3/TRBV12-4	TRBJ2-1	TRBD1	NA	CASSGQDSYNEQFF	TGTGCCAGCAGTGGACAGGACTCCTACAATGAGCAGTTCTTC
TRBV11-2	TRBJ2-2	TRBD2	many	CASSSLASGGRELFF	TGTGCCAGCAGCTCTTTGGCTAGCGGGGGTCGGGAGCTGTTTTTT
TRBV20-1	TRBJ2-7	NA	many	CSASILGRPYEQYF	TGCAGTGCTAGTATTCTGGGTCGGCCCTACGAGCAGTACTTC
TRBV5-1	TRBJ2-5	TRBD2	many	CASKELAGIQETQYF	TGCGCCAGCAAGGAATTAGCGGGGATCCAAGAGACCCAGTACTTC
TRBV7-9	TRBJ2-7	NA	many	CASSILGTYEQYF	TGTGCCAGCAGCATCCTAGGGACCTACGAGCAGTACTTC
TRBV11-2	TRBJ2-1	TRBD2	NA	CASSFLAGAHNEQFF	TGTGCCAGCAGCTTTTTAGCGGGGGCACACAATGAGCAGTTCTTC
TRBV6-1	TRBJ2-5	NA	few	CASRWAQETQYF	TGTGCCAGCCGCTGGGCGCAAGAGACCCAGTACTTC
TRBV5-1	TRBJ2-7	NA	many	CASRTLTGYEQYF	TGCGCCTCCCGTACCCTAACCGGCTACGAGCAGTACTTC
TRBV3-1	TRBJ2-6	TRBD1	few	CASSRNSPDRATGANVLTF	TGTGCCAGCAGCCGTAATTCCCCGGACAGGGCCACTGGGGCCAACGTCCTGACTTTC